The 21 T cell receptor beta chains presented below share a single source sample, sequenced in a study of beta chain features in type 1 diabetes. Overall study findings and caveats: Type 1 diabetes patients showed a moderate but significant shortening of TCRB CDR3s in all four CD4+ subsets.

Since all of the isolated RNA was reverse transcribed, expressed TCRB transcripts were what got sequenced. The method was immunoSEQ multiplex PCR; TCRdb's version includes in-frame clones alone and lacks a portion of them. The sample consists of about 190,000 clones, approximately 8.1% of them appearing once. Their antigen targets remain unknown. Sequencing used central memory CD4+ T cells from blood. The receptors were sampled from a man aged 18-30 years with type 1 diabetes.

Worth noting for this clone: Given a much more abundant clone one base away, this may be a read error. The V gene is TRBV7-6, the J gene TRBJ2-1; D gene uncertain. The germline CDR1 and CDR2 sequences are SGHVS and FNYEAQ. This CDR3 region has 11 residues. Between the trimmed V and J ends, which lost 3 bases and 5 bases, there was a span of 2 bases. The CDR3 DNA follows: TGTGCCAGCAGCTTCGACAATGAGCAGTTCTTC. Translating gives CASSFDNEQFF.

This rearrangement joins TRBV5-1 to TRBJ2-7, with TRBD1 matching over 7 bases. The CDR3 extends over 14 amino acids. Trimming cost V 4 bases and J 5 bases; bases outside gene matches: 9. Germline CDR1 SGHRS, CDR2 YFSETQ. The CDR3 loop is CASSHGQDGDEQYF. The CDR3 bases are TGCGCCAGCAGCCACGGACAGGACGGGGACGAGCAGTACTTC.

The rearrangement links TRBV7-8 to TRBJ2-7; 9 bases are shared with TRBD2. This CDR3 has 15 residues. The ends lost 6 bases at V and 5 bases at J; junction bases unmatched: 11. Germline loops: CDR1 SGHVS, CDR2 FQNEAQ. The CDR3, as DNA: TGTGCCAGCAGTTTCAATAGCGGGAGAGGGGACGAGCAGTACTTC. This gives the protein CASSFNSGRGDEQYF.

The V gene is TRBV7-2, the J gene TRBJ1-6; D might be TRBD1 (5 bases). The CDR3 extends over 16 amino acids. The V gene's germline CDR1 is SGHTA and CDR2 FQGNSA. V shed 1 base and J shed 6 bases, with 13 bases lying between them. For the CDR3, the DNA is TGTGCCAGCAGCTTAGTGATCGGACATAGTAATTCACCCCTCCACTTT. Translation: CASSLVIGHSNSPLHF. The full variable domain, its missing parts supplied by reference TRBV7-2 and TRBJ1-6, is GAGVSQSPSNKVTEKGKDVELRCDPISGHTALYWYRQSLGQGLEFLIYFQGNSAPDKSGLPSDRFSAERTGGSVSTLTIQRTQQEDSAVYLCASSLVIGHSNSPLHFGNGTRLTVT.

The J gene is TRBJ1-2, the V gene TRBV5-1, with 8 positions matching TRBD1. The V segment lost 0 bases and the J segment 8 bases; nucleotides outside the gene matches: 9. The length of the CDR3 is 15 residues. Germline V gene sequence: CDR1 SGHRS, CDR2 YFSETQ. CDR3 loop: CASSLAVSGGGGYTF. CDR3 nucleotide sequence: TGCGCCAGCAGCTTGGCCGTATCAGGGGGCGGAGGCTACACCTTC.

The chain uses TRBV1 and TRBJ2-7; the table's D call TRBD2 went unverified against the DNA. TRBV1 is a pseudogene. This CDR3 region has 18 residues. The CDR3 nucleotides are TGCACCAGCAGCCAAGACGGGACCCAGAAGCGGGAGGGCTACGAGCAGTACTTC. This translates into CTSSQDGTQKREGYEQYF.

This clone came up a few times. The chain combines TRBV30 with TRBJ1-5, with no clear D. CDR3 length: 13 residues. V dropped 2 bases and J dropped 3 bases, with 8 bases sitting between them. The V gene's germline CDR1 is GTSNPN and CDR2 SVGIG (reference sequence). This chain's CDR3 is CAWSQDNNQPQHF. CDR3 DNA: TGTGCCTGGAGTCAAGACAACAATCAGCCCCAGCATTTT.

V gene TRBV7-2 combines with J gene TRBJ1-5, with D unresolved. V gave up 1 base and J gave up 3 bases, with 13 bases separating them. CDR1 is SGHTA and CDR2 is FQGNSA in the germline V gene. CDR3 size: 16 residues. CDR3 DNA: TGTGCCAGCAGCTTAGGGGTGGGAGGTTACAATCAGCCCCAGCATTTT. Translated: CASSLGVGGYNQPQHF.

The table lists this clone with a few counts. The CDR3 DNA follows: TGTGCCAGCAGCCATGCGGGACAGGGTTTCTACGAGCAGTACTTC. Its translation is CASSHAGQGFYEQYF. The gene calls are TRBV14 and TRBJ2-7; the match to TRBD1 covers 9 bases. CDR3 length equals 15 residues. With 3 bases clipped from V and 3 bases from J, the junction kept 6 bases outside the gene matches. Germline-derived CDR1 and CDR2 are SGHDN and FVKESK.

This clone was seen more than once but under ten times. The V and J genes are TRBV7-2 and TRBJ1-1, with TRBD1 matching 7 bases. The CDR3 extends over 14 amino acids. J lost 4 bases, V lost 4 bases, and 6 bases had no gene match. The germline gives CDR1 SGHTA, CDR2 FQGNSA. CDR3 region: CASSSQGKGTEAFF. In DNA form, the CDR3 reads TGTGCCAGCAGCTCACAGGGGAAGGGCACTGAAGCTTTCTTT.

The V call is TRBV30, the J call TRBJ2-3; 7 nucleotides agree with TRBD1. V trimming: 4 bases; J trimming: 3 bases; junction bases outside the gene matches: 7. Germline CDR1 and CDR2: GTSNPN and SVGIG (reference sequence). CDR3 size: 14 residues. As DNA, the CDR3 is TGTGCCTGGACTCCGGGACAGTATACAGATACGCAGTATTTT. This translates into CAWTPGQYTDTQYF.

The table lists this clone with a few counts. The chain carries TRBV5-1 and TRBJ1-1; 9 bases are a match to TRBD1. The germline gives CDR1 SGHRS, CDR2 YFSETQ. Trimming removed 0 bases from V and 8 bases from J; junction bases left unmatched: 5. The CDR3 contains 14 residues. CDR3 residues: CASSLDTGTGEAFF. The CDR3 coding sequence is TGCGCCAGCAGCTTGGATACCGGGACAGGGGAAGCTTTCTTT. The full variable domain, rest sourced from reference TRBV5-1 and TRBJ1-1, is KAGVTQTPRYLIKTRGQQVTLSCSPISGHRSVSWYQQTPGQGLQFLFEYFSETQRNKGNFPGRFSGRQFSNSRSEMNVSTLELGDSALYLCASSLDTGTGEAFFGQGTRLTVV.

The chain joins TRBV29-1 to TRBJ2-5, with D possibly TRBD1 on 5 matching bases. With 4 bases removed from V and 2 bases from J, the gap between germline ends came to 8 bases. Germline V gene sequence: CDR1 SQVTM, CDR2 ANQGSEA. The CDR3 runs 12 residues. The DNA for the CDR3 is TGCAGCGTTGGGACACATCAAGAGACCCAGTACTTC. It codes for CSVGTHQETQYF.

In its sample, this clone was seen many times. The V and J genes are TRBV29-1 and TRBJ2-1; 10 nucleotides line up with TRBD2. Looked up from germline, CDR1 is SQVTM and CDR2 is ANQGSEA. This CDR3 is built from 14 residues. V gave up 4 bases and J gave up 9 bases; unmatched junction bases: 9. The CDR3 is CSVGRAGGQGEQFF. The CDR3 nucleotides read TGCAGCGTTGGCAGAGCGGGAGGGCAGGGTGAGCAGTTCTTC.

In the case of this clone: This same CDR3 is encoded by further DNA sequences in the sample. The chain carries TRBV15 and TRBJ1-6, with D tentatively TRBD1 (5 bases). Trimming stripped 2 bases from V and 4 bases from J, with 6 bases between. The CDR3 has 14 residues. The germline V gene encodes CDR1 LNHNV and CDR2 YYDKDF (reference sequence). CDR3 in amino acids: CATSRQGYNSPLHF. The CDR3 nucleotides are TGTGCCACCAGCAGACAGGGTTATAATTCACCCCTCCACTTT.

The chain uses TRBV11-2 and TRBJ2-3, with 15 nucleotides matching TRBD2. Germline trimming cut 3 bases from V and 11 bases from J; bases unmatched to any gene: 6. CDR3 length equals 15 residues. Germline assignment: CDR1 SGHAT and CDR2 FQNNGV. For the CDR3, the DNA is TGTGCCAGCAGCTTTCCCGGGACTAGCGGGGGGAGGCAGTATTTT. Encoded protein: CASSFPGTSGGRQYF.

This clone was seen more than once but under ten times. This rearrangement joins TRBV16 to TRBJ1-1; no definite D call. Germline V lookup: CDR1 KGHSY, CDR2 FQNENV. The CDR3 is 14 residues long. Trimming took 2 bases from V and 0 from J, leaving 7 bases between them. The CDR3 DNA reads TGTGCCAGCAGCCAAAGAGGGATGAACACTGAAGCTTTCTTT. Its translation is CASSQRGMNTEAFF.

CDR3 loop: CASSLSGGNYEQYF. CDR3 nucleotide sequence: TGTGCCAGCAGTTTAAGCGGGGGTAACTACGAGCAGTACTTC. The V gene is TRBV27, the J gene TRBJ2-7, with 8 bases matching TRBD2. Per germline, CDR1 MNHEY and CDR2 SMNVEV (reference sequence). The CDR3 length is 14 residues. Trimming took 2 bases from V and 3 from J; bases not matched to a gene: 3.

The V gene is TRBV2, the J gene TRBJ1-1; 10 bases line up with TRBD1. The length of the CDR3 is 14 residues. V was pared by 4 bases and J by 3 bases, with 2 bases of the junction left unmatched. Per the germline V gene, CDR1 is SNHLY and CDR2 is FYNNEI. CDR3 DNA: TGTGCCAGCAGTGGACAGGGGGCCTACACTGAAGCTTTCTTT. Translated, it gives CASSGQGAYTEAFF.

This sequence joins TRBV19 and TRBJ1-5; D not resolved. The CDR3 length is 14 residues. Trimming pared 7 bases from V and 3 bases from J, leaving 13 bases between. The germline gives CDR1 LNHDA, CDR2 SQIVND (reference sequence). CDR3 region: CASTLRTFNQPQHF. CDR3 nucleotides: TGTGCCAGTACCCTTCGGACTTTCAATCAGCCCCAGCATTTT.

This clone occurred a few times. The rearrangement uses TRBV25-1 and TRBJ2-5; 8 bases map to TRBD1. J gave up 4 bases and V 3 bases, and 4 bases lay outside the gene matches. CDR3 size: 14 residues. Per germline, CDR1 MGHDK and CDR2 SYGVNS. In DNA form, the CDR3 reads TGTGCCAGCAGTGACCCAGGGGGCTTAGAGACCCAGTACTTC. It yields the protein CASSDPGGLETQYF.